This T cell receptor beta chain was recovered during a study of molecular identifiers for immune sequencing clone quantification. There are many counts of this clonotype. MiXCR, applied by TCRdb to the PCR reads, yields one record per CDR3 protein. Of 75,000 to 100,000 distinct CDR3 sequences in the sample, 15% to 20% were seen once. Trimming shortened V by 4 bases and J by 1 base, and 9 bases separated the two germline ends. Germline V lookup: CDR1 KGHDR, CDR2 SFDVKD. The CDR3 totals 15 residues. The chain carries TRBV24-1 and TRBJ2-2; a possible D gene is TRBD1 (5 bases). Sequenced material: naive CD8+ T cells from blood, with Jurkat cell RNA spiked in. Regarding subset: FACS-sorted CD8+CD4-CCR7+CD45RA+ naive T cells. This receptor was obtained from a human donor in good health. Some libraries in this study had Jurkat cell RNA spiked in. The CDR3 DNA is TGTGCCACCAGTGACCCCGGACAGAACACCGGGGAGCTGTTTTTT. Its translation is CATSDPGQNTGELFF.